This T cell receptor beta chain was documented in a study of type 1 regulatory T cells. Study information: T-allo10 is a Tr1-enriched, alloantigen-specific CD4 T cell product made in vitro.

The CDR3 covers 14 residues. Comments on this clonotype: The antigen remains undetermined. A much larger clone differs by one base, so this may be a read error.

TCRdb re-called the reads with MiXCR, one entry per CDR3 protein. The top ten clones hold 8% to 8.5% of a sample with about 42,000 distinct CDR3 sequences, over 9% of them seen once. The chain is built from TRBV12-3 or TRBV12-4 and TRBJ1-2, with D perhaps TRBD1 (5 bases). The source material was cultured non-Tr1 T cells, either the whole culture or a sorted T cell fraction (not recorded which). This TCR was sampled from a human donor in good health. In nucleotides, the CDR3 is TGTGCCAGCAGAATTTCAGGGTTTAGCTATGACTACACCTTC. Translated, it gives CASRISGFSYDYTF.